This entry is about one T cell receptor beta chain. Antigen: not known. The data belong to a study of long-term antiretroviral therapy in people with HIV. General study findings and limits: Repertoires looked antigen-experienced, with only a slight naive shift after ART.

The germline gives CDR1 LNHDA, CDR2 SQIVND (reference sequence). V gave up 9 bases and J gave up 7 bases; unmatched junction bases: 5. The CDR3 runs to 13 residues. This was the immunoSEQ v3.0 assay at survey level. Sequenced by immunoSEQ multiplex PCR; TCRdb stores in-frame clones only, minus some. The sample has 20,000 to 25,000 clones, about 86% seen once. Sequenced here: unsorted PBMCs, sampled 0.1 years before starting antiretroviral therapy. The chain carries TRBV19 and TRBJ1-6; TRBD1 agrees at 8 bases. This sequence was found in a man in his forties with HIV. The DNA of the CDR3 is TGTGCCAGCGGACAGGGCTCGAATTCACCCCTCCACTTT. As protein: CASGQGSNSPLHF.